The 12 T cell receptor beta chains reported below all come from one sample, sequenced in a study of read filtering for tumor transcriptome and immune sequencing. This library used 300 to 500 ng RNA and molecular barcoded adaptors spanning alpha/delta and beta/gamma chains. TCRdb re-called the reads through MiXCR, storing one row per CDR3 protein. The table lists about 5,200 distinct CDR3 sequences, roughly 22% of them singletons. Material: a population of CD138-negative cells sorted from bone marrow. The receptors were gathered from a donor over 35 with multiple myeloma.

This clonotype appeared a few times. This likely reflects a read error, since a far larger clone is one base away. The chain uses TRBV27 and TRBJ1-4, with D uncertain. The J call may be mistaken, given a closer DNA end match to TRBJ2-3. CDR1 is MNHEY, CDR2 SMNVEV, per germline (reference sequence). The CDR3 is made up of 11 amino acids. The CDR3 nucleotides are TGTGCCAGCAGTTTGGGTAACTTGCAGTATTTT. It specifies CASSLGNLQYF.

This clonotype has at least ten counts. The gene calls are TRBV24-1 and TRBJ2-6; perhaps D is TRBD1 or TRBD2 (6 bases each). The CDR3 sequence is 16 residues long. Germline CDR1 KGHDR, CDR2 SFDVKD. Between the trimmed V and J ends, which lost 2 bases and 4 bases, there was a span of 11 bases. Here the CDR3 DNA reads TGTGCCACCAGTGATTCGGGGGCGTCGGGGGCCAACGTCCTGACTTTC. It translates to CATSDSGASGANVLTF.

This clonotype was counted ten times or more. The chain is built from TRBV5-1 and TRBJ2-3; TRBD1 matches 9 bases. Germline values: CDR1 SGHRS, CDR2 YFSETQ. V lost 3 bases, J lost 3 bases, and 8 bases stayed unmatched. The CDR3 covers 16 residues. CDR3 protein: CASSWEQGARTDTQYF. The CDR3 DNA reads TGCGCCAGCAGCTGGGAACAGGGGGCTAGGACAGATACGCAGTATTTT.

This clonotype was seen repeatedly, ten times or more. A read error may produce the germline difference seen at one junction end. The rearrangement links TRBV3-1 to TRBJ2-5; 9 nucleotides line up with TRBD2. In germline, CDR1 is LGHDT, CDR2 YNNKEL (reference sequence). The CDR3 spans 16 residues. CDR3 region: CASSTRRVAGVGGVDF. In DNA, the CDR3 is TGTGCCAGCAGCACCCGCCGGGTAGCGGGAGTAGGAGGGGTGGACTTC.

This clonotype has ten or more counts. V usage is TRBV7-9 and J usage is TRBJ1-5, with 7 nucleotides matching TRBD1. CDR1 SEHNR and CDR2 FQNEAQ come from the germline V gene (reference sequence). The CDR3 runs to 18 residues. V shed 3 bases, J shed 3 bases, and the junction held 14 bases outside the gene matches. This CDR3 is CASSFGPRRGGVNQPQHF. The DNA of the CDR3 is TGTGCCAGCAGCTTCGGCCCCCGCAGGGGGGGAGTCAATCAGCCCCAGCATTTT.

Many counts were recorded for this clonotype. The V and J genes are TRBV9 and TRBJ2-1, with D perhaps given as TRBD1 or TRBD2 (5 bases each). Trimming removed 0 bases at V and 2 bases at J, with 12 bases between. Per the germline V gene, CDR1 is SGDLS and CDR2 is YYNGEE. The CDR3 length is 16 residues. The chain's CDR3 is CASSVEGTVPYNEQFF. DNA of the CDR3: TGTGCCAGCAGCGTAGAAGGGACGGTACCCTACAATGAGCAGTTCTTC.

This clonotype is medium-sized within its sample. This CDR3 reads CATSDGSNVLTF. The CDR3 region has the DNA TGTGCCACCAGTGATGGTTCCAACGTCCTGACTTTC. The rearrangement joins TRBV24-1 to TRBJ2-6; D is undetermined. Germline V gene data show CDR1 as KGHDR and CDR2 as SFDVKD. Trimming cost V 3 bases and J 8 bases, with 4 bases left between them. The CDR3 runs 12 residues.

Points on this clonotype: A read error is the likely source, as a far larger clone sits one nucleotide away. The rearrangement joins TRBV12-3 or TRBV12-4 to TRBJ2-3; no firm D call. This CDR3 is 14 amino acids long. The ends were cut back, 6 bases at V and 3 bases at J, with 13 bases in the middle. The CDR3 bases are TGTGCCAGCAGGGTCCGGACGGAGACAGATACGCAGTATTTT. Residues: CASRVRTETDTQYF.

In the case of this clonotype: At one end the junction does not follow the germline gene, possibly because of a read error. V and J are TRBV28 and TRBJ1-3; 7 nucleotides agree with TRBD1. Germline lookup yields CDR1 MDHEN and CDR2 SYDVKM. CDR3 length: 15 amino acids. CDR3 in amino acids: CASSYGTVTGDTIYF. Written as DNA, the CDR3 is TGTGCCAGCAGTTATGGGACAGTAACTGGAGACACCATATATTTT.

With regard to this clonotype: Only one base separates this from a far larger clonotype, so it likely reflects a read error. V usage is TRBV11-2 and J usage is TRBJ2-1, with D perhaps matching TRBD1 or TRBD2 (7 bases each). The V gene's germline CDR1 is SGHAT and CDR2 FQNNGV. The CDR3 contains 16 residues. DNA of the CDR3: TGTGTCAGCAGCTCAGCAGGGGGGGGCTCCTACAATGAGCAGTTCTTC. Amino acid sequence: CVSSSAGGGSYNEQFF.

This clonotype was detected a few times. The chain uses TRBV20-1 and TRBJ2-3; TRBD2 aligns across 12 bases. Per the germline V gene, CDR1 is DFQATT and CDR2 is SNEGSKA (reference sequence). Unmatched junction bases numbered 11, after V lost 6 bases and J lost 1 base. This CDR3 region has 17 residues. CDR3 sequence reads: CSADGLLAGGGTDTQYF. For the CDR3, the DNA is TGCAGTGCCGACGGGCTACTAGCGGGAGGTGGCACAGATACGCAGTATTTT.

As for this clonotype: This sequence is one base from a far larger clone and is likely a read error. The chain couples TRBV10-1 to TRBJ2-2, with 13 nucleotides matching TRBD2. CDR1 WNHNN and CDR2 SYGVQD come from the germline V gene (reference sequence). The CDR3 sequence is 16 residues long. The CDR3 DNA reads TGTGCCAGCACCCCAGGGACTAGCGGGATTGCCGGGGAGCTGCTTTTT. This translates into CASTPGTSGIAGELLF.